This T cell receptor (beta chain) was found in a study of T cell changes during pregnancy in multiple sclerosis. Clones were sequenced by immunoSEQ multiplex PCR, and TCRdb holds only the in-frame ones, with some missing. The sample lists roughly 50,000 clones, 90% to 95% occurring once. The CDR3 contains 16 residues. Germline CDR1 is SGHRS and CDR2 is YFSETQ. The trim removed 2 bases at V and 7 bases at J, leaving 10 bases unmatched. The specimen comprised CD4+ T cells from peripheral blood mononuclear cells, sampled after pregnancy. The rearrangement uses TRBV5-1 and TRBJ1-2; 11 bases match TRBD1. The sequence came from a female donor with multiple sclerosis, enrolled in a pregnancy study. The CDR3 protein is CASSFTSGQGARGYTF. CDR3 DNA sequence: TGCGCCAGCAGCTTTACCTCCGGACAGGGGGCGCGTGGCTACACCTTC.